This TCR beta chain was captured in a study of OX40 agonist ivuxolimab in advanced cancers. Study-level information: Ivuxolimab was administered intravenously to patients at 0.01 to 10 mg/kg every 2 weeks. Anti-PD-1, anti-PD-L1 or anti-CTLA-4 therapy given earlier was allowed, and 35% to 50% had some.

Baseline was the first blood sampling point, followed by cycle 4 day 1 and cycle 7 day 1. About this clone: Antigen specificity is unknown.

Trimming took off 7 bases at V and 4 bases at J, with 17 bases between the two ends. Germline lookup yields CDR1 SEHNR and CDR2 FQNEAQ (reference sequence). The CDR3 runs 14 residues. Study-level points and caveats: Dosing at 0.1 to 3.0 mg/kg was accompanied by clonal expansion of CD4+ and CD8+ blood T cells by week 6.

Sequencing used immunoSEQ multiplex PCR; TCRdb keeps in-frame clones, though not all of them. The sample holds about 58,000 clones; 75% to 90% are singletons and the top ten take 3% to 4%. The chain links TRBV7-9 to TRBJ2-7; D is possibly TRBD2 (5 bases). Source: CD4+ or CD8+ T cells sorted from blood, taken in a trial of the OX40 agonist ivuxolimab. The TCR was taken from an adult with an advanced solid tumor such as melanoma, head and neck, liver or kidney cancer. CDR3 coding DNA: TGTGCCAGCACCTTTTCCGGGGATCAATACGAGCAGTACTTC. It codes for CASTFSGDQYEQYF.